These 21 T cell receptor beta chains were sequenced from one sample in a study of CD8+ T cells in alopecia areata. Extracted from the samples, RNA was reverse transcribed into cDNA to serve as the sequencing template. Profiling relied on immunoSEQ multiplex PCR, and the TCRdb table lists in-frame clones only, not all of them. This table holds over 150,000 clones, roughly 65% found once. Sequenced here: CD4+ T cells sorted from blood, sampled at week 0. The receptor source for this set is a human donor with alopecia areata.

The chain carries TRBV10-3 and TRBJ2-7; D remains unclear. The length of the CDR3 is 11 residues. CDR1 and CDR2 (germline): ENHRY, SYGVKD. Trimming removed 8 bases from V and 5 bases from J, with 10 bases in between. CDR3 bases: TGTGCCATCGCCCTAGATAACGAGCAGTACTTC. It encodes CAIALDNEQYF.

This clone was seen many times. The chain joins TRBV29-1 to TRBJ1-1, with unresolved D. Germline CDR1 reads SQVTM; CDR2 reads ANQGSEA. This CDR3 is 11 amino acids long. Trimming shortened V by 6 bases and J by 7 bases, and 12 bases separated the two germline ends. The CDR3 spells CSVLNWGEAFF. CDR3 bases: TGCAGCGTATTGAATTGGGGTGAAGCTTTCTTT.

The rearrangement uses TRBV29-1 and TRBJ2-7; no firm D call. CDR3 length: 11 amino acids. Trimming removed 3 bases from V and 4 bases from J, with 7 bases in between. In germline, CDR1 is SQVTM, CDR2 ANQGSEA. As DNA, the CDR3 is TGCAGCGTTGAGTGGGCGTACGAGCAGTACTTC. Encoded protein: CSVEWAYEQYF.

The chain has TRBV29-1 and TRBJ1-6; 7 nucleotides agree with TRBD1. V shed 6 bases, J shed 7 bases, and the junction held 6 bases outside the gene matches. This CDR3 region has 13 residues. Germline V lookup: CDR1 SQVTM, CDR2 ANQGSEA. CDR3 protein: CSVTTGLNSPLHF. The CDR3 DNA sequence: TGCAGCGTCACGACAGGGTTGAATTCACCCCTCCACTTT.

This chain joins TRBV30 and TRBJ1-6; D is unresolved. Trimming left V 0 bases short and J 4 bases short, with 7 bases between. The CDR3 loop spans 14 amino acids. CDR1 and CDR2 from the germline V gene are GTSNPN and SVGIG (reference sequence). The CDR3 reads CAWSVVGYNSPLHF. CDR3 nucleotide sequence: TGTGCCTGGAGTGTTGTCGGGTATAATTCACCCCTCCACTTT.

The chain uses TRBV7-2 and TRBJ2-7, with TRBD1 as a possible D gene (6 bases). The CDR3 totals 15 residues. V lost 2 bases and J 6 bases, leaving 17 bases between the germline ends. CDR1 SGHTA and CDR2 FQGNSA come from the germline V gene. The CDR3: CASSLRQADGGEQYF. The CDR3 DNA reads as TGTGCCAGCAGCTTAAGACAGGCCGACGGTGGCGAGCAGTACTTC.

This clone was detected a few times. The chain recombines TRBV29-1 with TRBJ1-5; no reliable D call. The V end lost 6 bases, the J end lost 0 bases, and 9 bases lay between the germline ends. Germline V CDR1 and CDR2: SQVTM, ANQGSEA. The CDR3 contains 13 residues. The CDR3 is CSVAFSSNQPQHF. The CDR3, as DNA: TGCAGCGTAGCGTTCAGTAGCAATCAGCCCCAGCATTTT.

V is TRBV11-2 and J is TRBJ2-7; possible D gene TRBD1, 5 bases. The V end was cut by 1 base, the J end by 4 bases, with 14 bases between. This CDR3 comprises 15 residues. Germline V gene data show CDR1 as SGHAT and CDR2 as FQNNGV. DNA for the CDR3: TGTGCCAGCAGCTTAGTTTCACACAGGAGTTACGAGCAGTACTTC. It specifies CASSLVSHRSYEQYF.

The CDR3 DNA reads TGCAGCGTTGAAGGGCTTCGGACTAGCGGGGGGCAAGAGACCCAGTACTTC. The encoded protein is CSVEGLRTSGGQETQYF. The chain has TRBV29-1 and TRBJ2-5; 14 nucleotides agree with TRBD2. V was clipped by 1 base and J by 2 bases; unmatched bases: 6. There are 17 residues in the CDR3. Germline-derived CDR1 and CDR2 are SQVTM and ANQGSEA.

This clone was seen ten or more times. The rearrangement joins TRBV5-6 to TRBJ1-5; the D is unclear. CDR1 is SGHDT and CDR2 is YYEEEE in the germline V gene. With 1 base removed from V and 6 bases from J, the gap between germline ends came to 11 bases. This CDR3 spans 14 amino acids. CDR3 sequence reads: CASSLWGPGQPQHF. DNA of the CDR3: TGTGCCAGCAGCTTGTGGGGTCCGGGTCAGCCCCAGCATTTT.

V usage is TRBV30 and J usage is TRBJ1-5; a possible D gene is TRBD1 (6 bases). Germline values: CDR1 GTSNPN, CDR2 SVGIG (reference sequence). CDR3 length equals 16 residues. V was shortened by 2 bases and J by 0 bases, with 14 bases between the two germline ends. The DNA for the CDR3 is TGTGCCTGGAGTACTCCGGGACACCGTAGCAATCAGCCCCAGCATTTT. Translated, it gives CAWSTPGHRSNQPQHF.

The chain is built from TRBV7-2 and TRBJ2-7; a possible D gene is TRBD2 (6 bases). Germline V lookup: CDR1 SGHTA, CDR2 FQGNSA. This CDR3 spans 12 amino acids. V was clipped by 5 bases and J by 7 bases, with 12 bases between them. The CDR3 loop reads CASSMGLMEQYF. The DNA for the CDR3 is TGTGCCAGCAGCATGGGACTTATGGAGCAGTACTTC.

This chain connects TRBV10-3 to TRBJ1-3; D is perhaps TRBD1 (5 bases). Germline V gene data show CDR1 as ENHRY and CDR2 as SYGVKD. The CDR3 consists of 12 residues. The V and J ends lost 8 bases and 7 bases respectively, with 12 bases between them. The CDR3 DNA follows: TGTGCCATCGGGCAGGAGGGGAACACCATATATTTT. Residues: CAIGQEGNTIYF.

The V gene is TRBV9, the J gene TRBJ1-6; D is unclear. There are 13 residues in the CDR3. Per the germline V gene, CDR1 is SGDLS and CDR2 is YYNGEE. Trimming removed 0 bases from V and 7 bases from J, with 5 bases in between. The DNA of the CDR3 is TGTGCCAGCAGCGTAGATCTAAATTCACCCCTCCACTTT. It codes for CASSVDLNSPLHF.

The CDR3 DNA is TGCGCCAGCAGCTTGAGGGGTACCACTAATGAAAAACTGTTTTTT. This gives the protein CASSLRGTTNEKLFF. This rearrangement joins TRBV5-1 to TRBJ1-4; the D gene is possibly TRBD1 (5 bases). Looked up from germline, CDR1 is SGHRS and CDR2 is YFSETQ. The CDR3 has 15 residues. V lost 1 base, J lost 2 bases, and 9 bases lay in between.

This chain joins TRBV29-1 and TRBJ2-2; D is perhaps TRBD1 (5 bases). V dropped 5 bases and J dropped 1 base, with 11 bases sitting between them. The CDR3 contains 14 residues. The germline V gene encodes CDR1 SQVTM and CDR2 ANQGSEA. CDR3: CSVSRQRNTGELFF. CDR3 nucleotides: TGCAGCGTTAGTCGACAGAGGAACACCGGGGAGCTGTTTTTT.

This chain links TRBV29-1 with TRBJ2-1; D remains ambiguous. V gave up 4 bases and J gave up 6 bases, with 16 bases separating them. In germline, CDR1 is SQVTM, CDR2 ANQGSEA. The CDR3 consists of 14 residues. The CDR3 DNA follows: TGCAGCGTTGGTTCGGCTATACTATCCAATGAGCAGTTCTTC. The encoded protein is CSVGSAILSNEQFF.

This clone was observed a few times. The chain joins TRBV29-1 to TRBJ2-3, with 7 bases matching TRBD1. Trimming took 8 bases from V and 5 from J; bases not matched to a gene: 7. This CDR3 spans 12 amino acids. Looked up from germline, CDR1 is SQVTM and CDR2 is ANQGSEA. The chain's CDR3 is CSMLTGLDTQYF. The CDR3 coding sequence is TGCAGCATGTTGACAGGGTTAGATACGCAGTATTTT.

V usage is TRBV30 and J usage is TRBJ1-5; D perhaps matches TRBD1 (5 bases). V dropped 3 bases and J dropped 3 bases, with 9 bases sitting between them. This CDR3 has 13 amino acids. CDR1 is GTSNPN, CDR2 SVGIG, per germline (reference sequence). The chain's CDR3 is CAWSQGNNQPQHF. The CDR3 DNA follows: TGTGCCTGGAGCCAGGGTAACAATCAGCCCCAGCATTTT.

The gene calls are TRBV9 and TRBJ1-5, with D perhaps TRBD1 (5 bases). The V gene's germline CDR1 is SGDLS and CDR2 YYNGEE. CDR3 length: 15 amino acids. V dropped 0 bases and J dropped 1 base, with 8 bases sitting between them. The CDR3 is CASSVEGRSNQPQHF. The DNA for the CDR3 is TGTGCCAGCAGCGTAGAGGGGAGAAGCAATCAGCCCCAGCATTTT.

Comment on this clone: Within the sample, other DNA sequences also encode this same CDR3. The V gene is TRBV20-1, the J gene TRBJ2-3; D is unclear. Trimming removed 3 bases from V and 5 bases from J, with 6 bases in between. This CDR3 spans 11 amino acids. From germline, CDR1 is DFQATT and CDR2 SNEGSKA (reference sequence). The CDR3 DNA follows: TGCAGTGCTAGCTTACAAGATACGCAGTATTTT. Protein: CSASLQDTQYF.